Listed below are T cell receptor beta chains from one sample, sequenced in a study of OX40 agonist ivuxolimab in advanced cancers. Clones were sequenced by immunoSEQ multiplex PCR, and TCRdb holds only the in-frame ones, with some missing. The repertoire holds tens of thousands of clones, 70% to 85% seen once, with 3.5% to 4.5% in the top ten. The starting material was CD4+ or CD8+ T cells sorted from blood, obtained in a trial of the OX40 agonist ivuxolimab. The receptors were gathered from an adult with an advanced solid tumor such as melanoma, head and neck, liver or kidney cancer. Both conserved end residues are part of each CDR3. A D gene is named only where the DNA matches it firmly. Size values are once, few and many counts, or a class for expanded clones, and some rows have none.

D	V	J	size	CDR3	DNA
NA	TRBV7-9	TRBJ2-2	once	CASSLDSGNGELFF	TGTGCCAGCAGCTTAGATTCAGGGAACGGGGAGCTGTTTTTT
TRBD2	TRBV2	TRBJ2-7	NA	CASSDAGLAGGSYEQYF	TGTGCCAGCAGTGATGCCGGATTAGCGGGAGGATCCTACGAGCAGTACTTC
TRBD2	TRBV19	TRBJ2-5	once	CASSTSGNQESQYF	TGTGCCAGTAGTACTAGCGGGAACCAGGAGTCCCAGTACTTC
NA	TRBV5-4	TRBJ2-4	NA	CASSLEGKGILAKNIQYF	TGTGCCAGCAGCTTAGAAGGGAAGGGGATATTAGCCAAAAACATTCAGTACTTC
NA	TRBV11-3	TRBJ2-3	NA	CASSLQAFTDTQYF	TGTGCCAGCAGCCTTCAGGCATTCACAGATACGCAGTATTTT
TRBD1	TRBV5-1	TRBJ2-7	NA	CASSPGTASYEQYF	TGCGCCAGCAGCCCCGGGACAGCGTCCTACGAGCAGTACTTC
TRBD1	TRBV6-6	TRBJ2-5	NA	CASSPPDRVGEQYF	TGTGCCAGCAGCCCGCCGGACAGGGTCGGAGAGCAGTACTTC
NA	TRBV7-3	TRBJ2-7	NA	CASSFSQDLGRYKQYF	TGTGCCAGCAGCTTCAGCCAGGACCTCGGCCGTTACAAGCAGTACTTC
NA	TRBV19	TRBJ1-1	NA	CASSTIWDGMNTEAFF	TGTGCCAGTAGTACCATTTGGGATGGGATGAACACTGAAGCTTTCTTT
NA	TRBV6-1	TRBJ2-7	NA	CASSEGPAESYEQYF	TGTGCCAGCAGTGAAGGACCCGCAGAGAGCTACGAGCAGTACTTC
TRBD1	TRBV18	TRBJ1-1	NA	CASSKGTEEAFF	TGTGCCAGCTCAAAAGGGACAGAAGAAGCTTTCTTT
NA	TRBV4-2	TRBJ2-7	NA	CASSQEPGGGPQYEQYF	TGTGCCAGCAGCCAAGAACCAGGGGGAGGGCCCCAATACGAGCAGTACTTC
NA	TRBV27	TRBJ1-2	few	CASSLSWAKPGYTF	TGTGCCAGCAGTTTATCGTGGGCCAAGCCTGGCTACACCTTC
NA	TRBV27	TRBJ2-7	few	CASSFTREWSEQYF	TGTGCCAGCAGTTTCACTAGGGAGTGGAGCGAGCAGTACTTC
NA	TRBV10-1	TRBJ2-7	few	CASSSGTALNEQYF	TGCGCCAGCAGCAGCGGGACAGCTCTGAACGAGCAGTACTTC
NA	TRBV2	TRBJ1-1	NA	CASTPGGGKNTEAFF	TGTGCCAGCACCCCCGGGGGCGGGAAGAACACTGAAGCTTTCTTT
NA	TRBV11-3	TRBJ1-1	NA	CASSSGTLNTEAFF	TGTGCCAGCAGCTCCGGGACACTCAACACTGAAGCTTTCTTT